Listed below are T cell receptor beta chains from one sample, sequenced in a study of cytomegalovirus exposure and HLA in healthy donors. Some clones are missing from TCRdb's copy, which holds only in-frame ones; the method was immunoSEQ multiplex PCR. The sample lists about 230,000 clones; about 85% were seen once. The sample comprised PBMCs. These receptors came from a girl aged 2 to 10 in good health and CMV-seronegative. CDR3s include the opening cysteine and the closing phenylalanine or tryptophan. The D gene is left open where the match is weak. Rows may omit the clone size; those that give it use once, few, many or a size class.

clone_size: NA
j_call: TRBJ1-1
d_call: NA
v_call: TRBV18
cdr3_nt: TGTGCCAGCTCACCAAGCTTGGACACTGAAGCTTTCTTT
cdr3_aa: CASSPSLDTEAFF

clone_size: once
j_call: TRBJ2-5
d_call: TRBD2
v_call: TRBV7-6
cdr3_nt: TGTGCCAGCAGCTTAGCCCCCAGCGGGAGAGGAGAGACCCAGTACTTC
cdr3_aa: CASSLAPSGRGETQYF

clone_size: NA
j_call: TRBJ2-5
d_call: TRBD1
v_call: TRBV7-7
cdr3_nt: TGTGCCAGCAGCTTGGGCACAGGGGTAGCGAATTCTGAGACCCAGTACTTC
cdr3_aa: CASSLGTGVANSETQYF

clone_size: NA
j_call: TRBJ1-2
d_call: TRBD1
v_call: TRBV20-1
cdr3_nt: TGCAGTGCTCGAACAGGGGCGAGGACCTTC
cdr3_aa: CSARTGARTF

clone_size: once
j_call: TRBJ2-6
d_call: TRBD1
v_call: TRBV29-1
cdr3_nt: TGCAGCGTTACACAACAGGGGGAAGGCTCTGGGGCCAACGTCCTGACTTTC
cdr3_aa: CSVTQQGEGSGANVLTF

clone_size: NA
j_call: TRBJ1-2
d_call: TRBD1
v_call: TRBV19
cdr3_nt: TGTGCCAGTAGTATCAGGACAGGGGATGGCTACACCTTC
cdr3_aa: CASSIRTGDGYTF

clone_size: NA
j_call: TRBJ1-5
d_call: TRBD1
v_call: TRBV10-3
cdr3_nt: TGTGCCATCAGTGAGAGACAGGGGTATCAGCCCCAGCATTTT
cdr3_aa: CAISERQGYQPQHF

clone_size: NA
j_call: TRBJ2-7
d_call: TRBD1
v_call: TRBV10-2
cdr3_nt: TGCGCCAGCAGTGTTGAGACAGGGGACTACGAGCAGTACTTC
cdr3_aa: CASSVETGDYEQYF

clone_size: NA
j_call: TRBJ2-7
d_call: TRBD2
v_call: TRBV9
cdr3_nt: TGTGCCAGCAGCCCGACTAGCGGGGGGGCCTACGAGCAGTACTTC
cdr3_aa: CASSPTSGGAYEQYF

clone_size: once
j_call: TRBJ2-3
d_call: NA
v_call: TRBV5-1
cdr3_nt: TGCGCCAGCAGCCCGGTCGGGGAATACACAGATACGCAGTATTTT
cdr3_aa: CASSPVGEYTDTQYF

clone_size: few
j_call: TRBJ1-3
d_call: TRBD1
v_call: TRBV5-5
cdr3_nt: TGTGCCAGCAGCCTACGGACAGGGACTGGAAACACCATATATTTT
cdr3_aa: CASSLRTGTGNTIYF

clone_size: NA
j_call: TRBJ1-2
d_call: TRBD1
v_call: TRBV7-9
cdr3_nt: TGTGCCAGCAGTGGGGACAGCACCTATGGCTACACCTTC
cdr3_aa: CASSGDSTYGYTF

clone_size: NA
j_call: TRBJ2-1
d_call: NA
v_call: TRBV21-1
cdr3_nt: TGTGCCAGCAGCAACTTAAGCACCACAGGTCTCGCCCCATCCCCGAGCTCCTACAATGAGCAGTTCTTC
cdr3_aa: CASSNLSTTGLAPSPSSYNEQFF

clone_size: NA
j_call: TRBJ1-5
d_call: TRBD1
v_call: TRBV5-4
cdr3_nt: TGTGCCAGCAGTTGGGACAGGGGTAGAGGCAGCAATCAGCCCCAGCATTTT
cdr3_aa: CASSWDRGRGSNQPQHF

clone_size: NA
j_call: TRBJ2-1
d_call: NA
v_call: TRBV4-1
cdr3_nt: TGCGCCAGCAGCCAAGTGTGGGGGGGGCTCTACAATGAGCAGTTCTTC
cdr3_aa: CASSQVWGGLYNEQFF

clone_size: NA
j_call: TRBJ1-4
d_call: TRBD1
v_call: TRBV18
cdr3_nt: TGTGCCAGCTCCTCCGGACAGGACAATGAAAAACTGTTTTTT
cdr3_aa: CASSSGQDNEKLFF

clone_size: few
j_call: TRBJ2-7
d_call: TRBD2
v_call: TRBV6-5
cdr3_nt: TGTGCCAGCAGTTACGAAGCGGGGGGGCCAACCGAGCAGTACTTC
cdr3_aa: CASSYEAGGPTEQYF

clone_size: NA
j_call: TRBJ2-5
d_call: TRBD2
v_call: TRBV30
cdr3_nt: TGTGCCTGTAACATCGCGGGAGCTGGGACCCAGTACTTC
cdr3_aa: CACNIAGAGTQYF

clone_size: NA
j_call: TRBJ2-7
d_call: NA
v_call: TRBV13
cdr3_nt: TGTGCCAGCAGCTTATTGAGTCCCGATCACTACGAGCAGTACTTC
cdr3_aa: CASSLLSPDHYEQYF

clone_size: NA
j_call: TRBJ2-1
d_call: NA
v_call: TRBV9
cdr3_nt: TGTGCCAGCAGCGCAAGCTTCTATGAGCAGTTCTTC
cdr3_aa: CASSASFYEQFF

clone_size: NA
j_call: TRBJ1-5
d_call: NA
v_call: TRBV19
cdr3_nt: TGTGCCAGTAGTATAAAAGCGGATCAGCCCCAGCATTTT
cdr3_aa: CASSIKADQPQHF

clone_size: once
j_call: TRBJ2-3
d_call: TRBD2
v_call: TRBV4-1
cdr3_nt: TGCGCCAGCAGCCAAGGGGGGGCCCGGACTAGCGGGAGGTCCACAGATACGCAGTATTTT
cdr3_aa: CASSQGGARTSGRSTDTQYF

clone_size: NA
j_call: TRBJ2-1
d_call: TRBD2
v_call: TRBV11-2
cdr3_nt: TGTGCCAGCAGCCCGGGGGGGAATGAGCAGTTCTTC
cdr3_aa: CASSPGGNEQFF

clone_size: NA
j_call: TRBJ2-7
d_call: NA
v_call: TRBV28
cdr3_nt: TGTGCCAGCAGTCCGGACACCTACGAGCAGTACTTC
cdr3_aa: CASSPDTYEQYF

clone_size: once
j_call: TRBJ1-1
d_call: NA
v_call: TRBV14
cdr3_nt: TGTGCCAGCAGCCATGATAGACAGGCCACCCACCCTACACTGGATGAAGCTTTCTTT
cdr3_aa: CASSHDRQATHPTLDEAFF

clone_size: NA
j_call: TRBJ2-4
d_call: NA
v_call: TRBV19
cdr3_nt: TGTGCCAGTAGTCCCCGGTCCCCAAACATTCAGTACTTC
cdr3_aa: CASSPRSPNIQYF

clone_size: NA
j_call: TRBJ1-4
d_call: NA
v_call: TRBV5-1
cdr3_nt: TGCGCCAGCAGCTTGGGAACAGGGTATAATGAAAAACTGTTTTTT
cdr3_aa: CASSLGTGYNEKLFF

clone_size: NA
j_call: TRBJ2-3
d_call: TRBD2
v_call: TRBV9
cdr3_nt: TGTGCCAGCAGCGTCCGGGACTACAAGGCCACAGATACGCAGTATTTT
cdr3_aa: CASSVRDYKATDTQYF

clone_size: NA
j_call: TRBJ1-1
d_call: NA
v_call: TRBV5-1
cdr3_nt: TGCGCCAGCAGCACAGGGAACACTGAAGCTTTCTTT
cdr3_aa: CASSTGNTEAFF

clone_size: NA
j_call: TRBJ2-3
d_call: NA
v_call: TRBV2
cdr3_nt: TGTGCCAGCAGTGAAGCCGGAGAGTTCACAGATACGCAGTATTTT
cdr3_aa: CASSEAGEFTDTQYF

clone_size: NA
j_call: TRBJ1-5
d_call: NA
v_call: TRBV7-9
cdr3_nt: TGTGCCAGCAGCTTAGCGGGGGGAAATCAGCCCCAGCATTTT
cdr3_aa: CASSLAGGNQPQHF

clone_size: NA
j_call: TRBJ2-5
d_call: TRBD2
v_call: TRBV29-1
cdr3_nt: TGCAGCGTTGCCCGACTAGCGGGCTATGAAACCCAGTACTTC
cdr3_aa: CSVARLAGYETQYF

clone_size: NA
j_call: TRBJ2-5
d_call: NA
v_call: TRBV7-9
cdr3_nt: TGTGCCAGCAGCCCGCAAGAGACCCAGTACTTC
cdr3_aa: CASSPQETQYF

clone_size: NA
j_call: TRBJ1-2
d_call: NA
v_call: TRBV21-1
cdr3_nt: TGTGCCAGCAGCAACCGGGACAGGGTATGTGGCTACACCTTC
cdr3_aa: CASSNRDRVCGYTF